This T cell receptor beta chain was sequenced for a study of a mutant IDH1 vaccine in newly diagnosed glioma. On the study more broadly: Either 4-6 weeks after radiotherapy alone or alongside temozolomide, vaccination was begun. Among treated patients, around 60% were male and roughly 38% female, and mean age was about 39 years. Findings and limits, study-wide: Vaccination induced immune responses in roughly 93% of patients.

Using immunoSEQ multiplex PCR, the repertoire was profiled, and TCRdb retains in-frame clones only, with some absent. Among about 82,000 clones listed, 85% were seen once. Specified time point: week 23, last vaccination. With topical imiquimod, each dose of the vaccine consisted of 300 ug of mutant IDH1 20-mer peptide. With regard to this clone: Its cognate antigen is unknown.

This CDR3 is built from 13 residues. V was clipped by 5 bases and J by 9 bases, with 17 bases between them. Germline-derived CDR1 and CDR2 are MNHNS and SASEGT. The receptor was isolated from a man aged 30-40 years with glioma. Some clones in this sample may be carry-over from other donors' samples. The J gene is TRBJ2-7, the V gene TRBV6-1; D might be TRBD1 (5 bases). The sample consisted of PBMCs, taken from a glioma patient whose treatment included an IDH1 peptide vaccine. In DNA, the CDR3 is TGTGCCAGCAGTACTAATACCAGGGATTGGCAGTACTTC. It specifies CASSTNTRDWQYF.